Shown below are 19 T cell receptor beta chains from a single sample sequenced in a study of T-cell reconstitution after alpha-beta-depleted transplantation in children. Using unique molecular identifiers, the investigators prepared the TCRbeta library. A single record per CDR3 protein comes from TCRdb applying MiXCR to the PCR reads. The sample consists of about 230,000 distinct CDR3 sequences, about 11% of them appearing once. The source was PBMCs from the stem cell graft donor, collected from the stem cell graft. All receptors come from a human donor who donated a stem cell graft to a child with acute lymphoblastic leukemia.

There are many counts of this clonotype. The chain has TRBV12-3 or TRBV12-4 and TRBJ1-2; D is ambiguous. The CDR3 loop spans 13 amino acids. V lost 3 bases, J lost 6 bases, and 11 bases lay in between. CDR3: CASSLSRTNGYTF. CDR3 nucleotides: TGTGCCAGCAGTTTGTCCCGGACCAATGGCTACACCTTC.

This clonotype has at least ten counts. The V and J genes are TRBV5-1 and TRBJ1-1, with 9 bases lining up with TRBD1. Germline lookup yields CDR1 SGHRS and CDR2 YFSETQ. J gave up 6 bases and V 1 base, and 10 bases lay outside the gene matches. This CDR3 comprises 16 residues. The CDR3 sequence is CASSLQQGARGAEAFF. The CDR3 bases are TGCGCCAGCAGCTTGCAACAGGGGGCGCGGGGGGCTGAAGCTTTCTTT.

At least ten counts were recorded for this clonotype. Written as DNA, the CDR3 is TGCGCCAGCAGCGTGGAGGGACTAGCGGGGGGGCCTGGCGAGACCCAGTACTTC. Translated, it gives CASSVEGLAGGPGETQYF. V and J are TRBV5-1 and TRBJ2-5; TRBD2 aligns across 16 bases. Germline V gene sequence: CDR1 SGHRS, CDR2 YFSETQ. V dropped 4 bases and J dropped 5; count of bases not matched to a gene: 11. CDR3 size: 18 residues.

This clonotype was detected ten times or more. The chain links TRBV5-5 to TRBJ2-1; weak D call: TRBD1 (6 bases). In germline, CDR1 is SGHKS, CDR2 YYEKEE (reference sequence). This CDR3 has 13 residues. The V end lost 4 bases, the J end lost 5 bases, and 10 bases lay between the germline ends. The CDR3 DNA follows: TGTGCCAGCAGCCCGGACAGCCACAATGAGCAGTTCTTC. Translating it yields CASSPDSHNEQFF.

Many counts were recorded for this clonotype. This chain links TRBV28 with TRBJ2-5; possible D gene TRBD1, 5 bases. Trimming cost V 4 bases and J 7 bases, with 19 bases left between them. CDR1 and CDR2 from the germline V gene are MDHEN and SYDVKM. The CDR3 is 15 residues long. DNA for the CDR3: TGTGCCAGCAGTTCCCGACAGCATGTATATAGGACCCAGTACTTC. This codes for CASSSRQHVYRTQYF.

This clonotype was observed many times. The rearrangement links TRBV20-1 to TRBJ2-7, with 7 bases aligning to TRBD2. J gave up 3 bases and V 6 bases, and 11 bases lay outside the gene matches. This CDR3 has 14 residues. Germline V gives CDR1 DFQATT, CDR2 SNEGSKA (reference sequence). The CDR3 DNA reads as TGCAGTGCGGATAAAGCGGGATTGATCTACGAGCAGTACTTC. It specifies CSADKAGLIYEQYF.

Concerning this clonotype itself: A much bigger clone sits one base away, suggesting this may be a read error. The chain employs TRBV6-5 and TRBJ2-1; D uncertain. Looked up from germline, CDR1 is MNHEY and CDR2 is SVGAGI. The CDR3 runs to 13 residues. The CDR3 DNA is TGTGCCAACAGTTCCGCCCTGTACAATGAGCAGTTCTTC. Its translation: CANSSALYNEQFF.

The sample holds many counts of this clonotype. The V and J genes are TRBV7-2 and TRBJ1-2; no clear D gene. The V end lost 3 bases, the J end lost 6 bases, and 11 bases lay between the germline ends. This CDR3 region has 13 residues. CDR1 SGHTA and CDR2 FQGNSA come from the germline V gene. Written as DNA, the CDR3 is TGTGCCAGCAGCTTGCAGGACCACAATGGCTACACCTTC. Its translation: CASSLQDHNGYTF.

This clonotype was detected many times. V gene TRBV3-1 combines with J gene TRBJ2-1; D perhaps matches TRBD1 (7 bases). Trimming shortened V by 4 bases and J by 4 bases, and 11 bases separated the two germline ends. From germline, CDR1 is LGHDT and CDR2 YNNKEL (reference sequence). The CDR3 has 14 amino acids. Here the CDR3 reads CASSRAGGYNEQFF. The CDR3, as DNA: TGTGCCAGCAGCCGGGCAGGGGGGTACAATGAGCAGTTCTTC.

In this sample, this clonotype turned up many times. The chain couples TRBV29-1 to TRBJ1-5; D remains ambiguous. The V gene lost 5 bases and the J gene lost 2 bases, with 13 bases spanning the gap. The CDR3 extends over 14 amino acids. Per germline, CDR1 SQVTM and CDR2 ANQGSEA. CDR3 coding DNA: TGCAGCGTTCGCCCCGGAGGTGGCAATCAGCCCCAGCATTTT. Translation gives CSVRPGGGNQPQHF.

This clonotype was detected many times. The chain is built from TRBV29-1 and TRBJ2-5; 9 bases are a match to TRBD1. The germline V gene encodes CDR1 SQVTM and CDR2 ANQGSEA. V was pared by 7 bases and J by 3 bases, with 3 bases of the junction left unmatched. The CDR3 extends over 12 amino acids. CDR3 in amino acids: CSARTGEETQYF. In DNA form, the CDR3 reads TGCAGCGCTCGGACAGGGGAAGAGACCCAGTACTTC.

This clonotype was counted at least ten times. The chain has TRBV20-1 and TRBJ2-1; D unclear. Germline V lookup: CDR1 DFQATT, CDR2 SNEGSKA (reference sequence). Trimming stripped 3 bases from V and 2 bases from J, with 11 bases between. The CDR3 is 14 residues long. Written as DNA, the CDR3 is TGCAGTGCTAGGGGAAGCGTAACCTACAATGAGCAGTTCTTC. It translates to CSARGSVTYNEQFF.

The table lists this clonotype with many counts. This chain links TRBV9 with TRBJ2-1; D tentatively fits TRBD1 or TRBD2 (5 bases each). V dropped 2 bases and J dropped 4 bases, with 19 bases sitting between them. The CDR3 sequence is 17 residues long. In germline, CDR1 is SGDLS, CDR2 YYNGEE. CDR3 protein: CASSVRVGDSPYNEQFF. The CDR3 region has the DNA TGTGCCAGCAGCGTCAGGGTGGGGGATTCCCCTTACAATGAGCAGTTCTTC.

This clonotype was recorded at least ten times. The CDR3 region has the DNA TGTGCCAGCAGCGTAGACCCGGGACAGATTAATTCACCCCTCCACTTT. This encodes CASSVDPGQINSPLHF. This chain uses TRBV9 with TRBJ1-6, with TRBD1 identical over 7 bases. Germline V gene lookup returns CDR1 SGDLS and CDR2 YYNGEE. This CDR3 spans 16 amino acids. The junction had 6 bases not matched to a gene; V was cut back by 0 bases and J by 6 bases.

In its sample, this clonotype was seen many times. The V call is TRBV4-2, the J call TRBJ1-2, with a possible D match to TRBD1 (6 bases). Trimming took off 1 base at V and 3 bases at J, with 18 bases between the two ends. The CDR3 has 17 amino acids. In germline, CDR1 is LGHNA, CDR2 YNFKEQ. CDR3 region: CASSQVAPAGADYGYTF. In DNA, the CDR3 is TGTGCCAGCAGCCAAGTGGCCCCAGCAGGGGCTGACTATGGCTACACCTTC.

This clonotype has only one observation. A read error is possible here, since a much larger clone lies one base away. The chain couples TRBV5-1 to TRBJ2-5, with no clear D. Germline loops: CDR1 SGHRS, CDR2 YFSETQ. The CDR3 covers 16 residues. In DNA, the CDR3 is TGCGTCAGCAGCGCAGGACCCGCCGGATCCCAAGAGACCCAGTACTTC. Its protein is CVSSAGPAGSQETQYF.

In its sample, this clonotype was seen many times. The chain couples TRBV27 to TRBJ2-1, with a tentative D call TRBD2 (5 bases). Between the trimmed V and J ends, which lost 4 bases and 4 bases, there was a span of 11 bases. The germline V gene encodes CDR1 MNHEY and CDR2 SMNVEV (reference sequence). The CDR3 extends over 14 amino acids. The DNA of the CDR3 is TGTGCCAGCAGTTCAGGCGGGTTTTACAATGAGCAGTTCTTC. Protein sequence: CASSSGGFYNEQFF.

This clonotype was seen at least ten times. The gene calls are TRBV20-1 and TRBJ1-2; D uncertain. The V and J ends lost 5 bases and 4 bases respectively, with 8 bases between them. The CDR3 spans 11 residues. Germline assignment: CDR1 DFQATT and CDR2 SNEGSKA (reference sequence). The DNA of the CDR3 is TGCAGTGCTGAAGAAGGCTATGGCTACACCTTC. Translating it yields CSAEEGYGYTF.

At least ten counts were recorded for this clonotype. The V and J genes are TRBV7-2 and TRBJ2-5, with D perhaps assigned TRBD1 or TRBD2 (5 bases each). This CDR3 is built from 15 residues. V gave up 1 base and J gave up 5 bases, with 14 bases separating them. Germline V gene sequence: CDR1 SGHTA, CDR2 FQGNSA. This CDR3 is CASSLVQGVRETQYF. In nucleotides, the CDR3 is TGTGCCAGCAGCTTAGTCCAGGGAGTGCGGGAGACCCAGTACTTC.